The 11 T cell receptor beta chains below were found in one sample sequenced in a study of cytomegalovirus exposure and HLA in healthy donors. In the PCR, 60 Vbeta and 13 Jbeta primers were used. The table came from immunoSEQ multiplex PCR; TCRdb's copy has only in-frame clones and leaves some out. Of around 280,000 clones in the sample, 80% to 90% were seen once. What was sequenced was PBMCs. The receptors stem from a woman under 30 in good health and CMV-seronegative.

DNA for the CDR3: TGTGCCAGCACCGGGACAGGGGGGGCGGGCACTGAAGCTTTCTTT. It specifies CASTGTGGAGTEAFF. V and J are TRBV6-5 and TRBJ1-1, with 11 bases lining up with TRBD1. V shed 7 bases and J 4 bases; nucleotides not matched to a gene: 8. The CDR3 spans 15 residues. CDR1 MNHEY and CDR2 SVGAGI come from the germline V gene.

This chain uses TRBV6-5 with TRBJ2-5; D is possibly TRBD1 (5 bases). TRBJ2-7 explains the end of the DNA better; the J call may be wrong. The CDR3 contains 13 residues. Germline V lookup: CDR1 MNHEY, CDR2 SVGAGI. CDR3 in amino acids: CASSLQVTYEQYF. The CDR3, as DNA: TGTGCCAGCAGTTTACAGGTGACCTACGAGCAGTACTTC.

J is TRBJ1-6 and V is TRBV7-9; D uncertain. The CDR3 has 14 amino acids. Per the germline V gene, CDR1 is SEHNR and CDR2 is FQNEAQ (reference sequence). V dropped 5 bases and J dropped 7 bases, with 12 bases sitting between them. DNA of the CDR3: TGTGCCAGCAGCCCATGGGAGGTGAATTCACCCCTCCACTTT. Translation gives CASSPWEVNSPLHF.

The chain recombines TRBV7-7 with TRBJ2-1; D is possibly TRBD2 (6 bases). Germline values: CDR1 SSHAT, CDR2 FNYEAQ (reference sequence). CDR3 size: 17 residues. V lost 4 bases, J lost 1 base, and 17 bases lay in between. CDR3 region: CASSSLGGETSYNEQFF. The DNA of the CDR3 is TGTGCCAGCAGCTCCCTCGGAGGGGAAACGTCCTACAATGAGCAGTTCTTC.

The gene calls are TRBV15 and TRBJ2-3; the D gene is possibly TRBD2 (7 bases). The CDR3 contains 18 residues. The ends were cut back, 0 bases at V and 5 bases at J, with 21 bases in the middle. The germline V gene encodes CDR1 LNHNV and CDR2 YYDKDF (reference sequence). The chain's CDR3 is CATSRDREMGGPRDTQYF. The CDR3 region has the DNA TGTGCCACCAGCAGAGATCGTGAAATGGGGGGGCCGAGAGATACGCAGTATTTT.

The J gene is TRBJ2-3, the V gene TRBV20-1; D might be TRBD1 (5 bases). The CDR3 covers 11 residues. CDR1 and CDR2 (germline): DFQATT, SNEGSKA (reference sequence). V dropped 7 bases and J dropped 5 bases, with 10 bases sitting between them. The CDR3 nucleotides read TGCAGTGTCGAAGACAGAGATACGCAGTATTTT. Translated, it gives CSVEDRDTQYF.

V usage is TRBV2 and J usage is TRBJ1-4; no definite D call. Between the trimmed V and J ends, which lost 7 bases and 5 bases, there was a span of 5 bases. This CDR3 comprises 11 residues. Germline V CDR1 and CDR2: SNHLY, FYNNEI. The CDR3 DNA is TGTGCCAGCATGGAGAATGAAAAACTGTTTTTT. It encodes CASMENEKLFF.

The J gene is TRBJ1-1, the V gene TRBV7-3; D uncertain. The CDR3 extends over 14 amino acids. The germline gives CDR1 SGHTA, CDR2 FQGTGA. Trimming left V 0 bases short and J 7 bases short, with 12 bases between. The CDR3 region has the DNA TGTGCCAGCAGCTTAACCCTCGGAGCTAATGAAGCTTTCTTT. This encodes CASSLTLGANEAFF.

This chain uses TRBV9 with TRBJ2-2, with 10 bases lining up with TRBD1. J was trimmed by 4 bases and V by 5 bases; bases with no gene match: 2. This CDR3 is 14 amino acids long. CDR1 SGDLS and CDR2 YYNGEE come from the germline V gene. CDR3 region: CASRGQGSTGELFF. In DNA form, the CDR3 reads TGTGCCAGCAGGGGACAGGGGAGCACCGGGGAGCTGTTTTTT.

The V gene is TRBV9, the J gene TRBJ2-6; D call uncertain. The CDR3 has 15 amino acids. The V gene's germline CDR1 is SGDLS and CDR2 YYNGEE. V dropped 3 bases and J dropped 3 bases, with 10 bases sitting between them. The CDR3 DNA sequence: TGTGCCAGCAGCGGATCCGCCGGTGGGGCCAACGTCCTGACTTTC. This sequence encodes CASSGSAGGANVLTF.

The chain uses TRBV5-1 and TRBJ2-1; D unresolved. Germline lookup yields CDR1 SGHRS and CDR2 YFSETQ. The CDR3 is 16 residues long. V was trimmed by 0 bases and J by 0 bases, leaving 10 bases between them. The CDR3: CASSLGGPTSYNEQFF. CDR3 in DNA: TGCGCCAGCAGCTTGGGAGGTCCAACCTCCTACAATGAGCAGTTCTTC. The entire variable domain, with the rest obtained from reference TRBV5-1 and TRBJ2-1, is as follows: KAGVTQTPRYLIKTRGQQVTLSCSPISGHRSVSWYQQTPGQGLQFLFEYFSETQRNKGNFPGRFSGRQFSNSRSEMNVSTLELGDSALYLCASSLGGPTSYNEQFFGPGTRLTVL.